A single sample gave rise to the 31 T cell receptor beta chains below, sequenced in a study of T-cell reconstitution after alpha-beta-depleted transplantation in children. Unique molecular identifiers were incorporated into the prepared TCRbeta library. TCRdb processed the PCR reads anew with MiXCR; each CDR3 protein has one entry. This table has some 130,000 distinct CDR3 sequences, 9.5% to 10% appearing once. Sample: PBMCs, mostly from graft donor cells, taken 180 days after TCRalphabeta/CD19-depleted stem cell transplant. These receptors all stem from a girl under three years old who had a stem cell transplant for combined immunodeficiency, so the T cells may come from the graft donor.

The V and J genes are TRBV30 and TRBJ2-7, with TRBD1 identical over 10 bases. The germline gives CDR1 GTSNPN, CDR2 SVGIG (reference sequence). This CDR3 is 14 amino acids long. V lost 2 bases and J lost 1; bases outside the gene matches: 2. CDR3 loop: CAWSKGQGSYEQYF. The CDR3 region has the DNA TGTGCCTGGAGTAAGGGACAGGGGTCCTACGAGCAGTACTTC.

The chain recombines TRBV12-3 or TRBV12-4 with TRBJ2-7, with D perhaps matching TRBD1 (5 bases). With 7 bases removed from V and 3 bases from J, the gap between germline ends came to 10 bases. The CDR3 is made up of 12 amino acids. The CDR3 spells CASTDNYYEQYF. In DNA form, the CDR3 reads TGTGCCAGCACGGACAACTACTACGAGCAGTACTTC.

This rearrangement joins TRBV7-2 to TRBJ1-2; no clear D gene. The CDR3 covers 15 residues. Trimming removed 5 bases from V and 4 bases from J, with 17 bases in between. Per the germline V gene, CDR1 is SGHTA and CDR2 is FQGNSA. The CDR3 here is CASSIYSGLPYGYTF. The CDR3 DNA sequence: TGTGCCAGCAGCATCTACAGCGGCCTACCCTATGGCTACACCTTC.

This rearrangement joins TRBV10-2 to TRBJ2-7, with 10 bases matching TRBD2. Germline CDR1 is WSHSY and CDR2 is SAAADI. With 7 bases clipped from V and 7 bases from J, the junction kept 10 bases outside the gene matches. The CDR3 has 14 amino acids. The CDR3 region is CASNGGTSVGEQYF. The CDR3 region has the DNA TGCGCCAGCAACGGGGGGACTAGCGTGGGTGAGCAGTACTTC.

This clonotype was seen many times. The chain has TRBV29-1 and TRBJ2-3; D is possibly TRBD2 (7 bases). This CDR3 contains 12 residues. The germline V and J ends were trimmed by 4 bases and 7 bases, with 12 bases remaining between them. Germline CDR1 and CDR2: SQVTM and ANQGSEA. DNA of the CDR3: TGCAGCGTTGTTAGGGGGGGTAATACGCAGTATTTT. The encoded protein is CSVVRGGNTQYF.

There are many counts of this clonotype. The CDR3 is CSVSVGGRGQPQHF. The CDR3 region has the DNA TGCAGCGTTTCTGTCGGGGGGAGAGGTCAGCCCCAGCATTTT. The chain carries TRBV29-1 and TRBJ1-5, with D possibly matching TRBD1 (5 bases). Germline values: CDR1 SQVTM, CDR2 ANQGSEA. The CDR3 contains 14 residues. Trimming left V 5 bases short and J 6 bases short, with 17 bases between. Using reference TRBV29-1 and TRBJ1-5 for the parts outside the CDR3, the full variable domain is SAVISQKPSRDICQRGTSLTIQCQVDSQVTMMFWYRQQPGQSLTLIATANQGSEATYESGFVIDKFPISRPNLTFSTLTVSNMSPEDSSIYLCSVSVGGRGQPQHFGDGTRLSIL.

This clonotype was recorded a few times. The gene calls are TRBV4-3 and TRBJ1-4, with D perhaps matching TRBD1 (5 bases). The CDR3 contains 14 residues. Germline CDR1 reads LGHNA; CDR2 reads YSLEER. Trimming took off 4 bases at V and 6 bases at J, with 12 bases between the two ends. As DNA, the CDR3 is TGCGCCAGCAGCCCCCAGGGAATGGATGAAAAACTGTTTTTT. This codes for CASSPQGMDEKLFF.

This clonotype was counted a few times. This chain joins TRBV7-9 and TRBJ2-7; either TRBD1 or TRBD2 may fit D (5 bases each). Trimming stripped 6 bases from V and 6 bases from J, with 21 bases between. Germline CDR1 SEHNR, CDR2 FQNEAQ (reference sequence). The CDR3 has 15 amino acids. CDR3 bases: TGTGCCAGCAGTCCTTCCGGGACCAGTAAAGGCGAGCAGTACTTC. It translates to CASSPSGTSKGEQYF.

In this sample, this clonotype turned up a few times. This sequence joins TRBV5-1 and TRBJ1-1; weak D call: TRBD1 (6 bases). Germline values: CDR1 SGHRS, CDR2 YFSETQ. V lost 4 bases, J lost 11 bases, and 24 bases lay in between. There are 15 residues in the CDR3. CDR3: CASSPSGTNSLRAFF. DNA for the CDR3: TGCGCCAGCAGCCCGTCCGGGACAAACTCACTGAGGGCTTTCTTT.

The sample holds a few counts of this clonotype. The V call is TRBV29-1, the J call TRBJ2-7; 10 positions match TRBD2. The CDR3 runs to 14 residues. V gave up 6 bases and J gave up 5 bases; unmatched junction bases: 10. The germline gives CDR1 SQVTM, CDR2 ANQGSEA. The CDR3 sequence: CSVETPSGSHEQYF. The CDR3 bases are TGCAGCGTCGAGACCCCTAGCGGGAGCCACGAGCAGTACTTC.

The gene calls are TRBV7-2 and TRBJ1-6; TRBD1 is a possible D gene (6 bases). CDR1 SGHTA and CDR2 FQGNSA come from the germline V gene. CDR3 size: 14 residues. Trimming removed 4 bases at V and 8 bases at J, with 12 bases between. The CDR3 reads CASSSPRGYSPLHF. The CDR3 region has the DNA TGTGCCAGCAGCTCCCCCAGGGGTTATTCACCCCTCCACTTT.

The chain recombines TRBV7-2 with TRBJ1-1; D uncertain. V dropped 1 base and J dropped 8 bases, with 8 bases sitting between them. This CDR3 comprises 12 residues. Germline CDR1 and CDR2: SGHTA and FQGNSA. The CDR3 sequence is CASSLEGWEAFF. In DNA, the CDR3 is TGTGCCAGCAGCTTAGAGGGTTGGGAAGCTTTCTTT.

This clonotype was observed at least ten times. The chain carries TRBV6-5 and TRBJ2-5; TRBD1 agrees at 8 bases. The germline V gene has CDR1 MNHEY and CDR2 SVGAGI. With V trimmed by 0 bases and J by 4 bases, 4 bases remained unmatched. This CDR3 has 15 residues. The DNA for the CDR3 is TGTGCCAGCAGTTACTCGGTGACAGGGGTAGAGACCCAGTACTTC. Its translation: CASSYSVTGVETQYF.

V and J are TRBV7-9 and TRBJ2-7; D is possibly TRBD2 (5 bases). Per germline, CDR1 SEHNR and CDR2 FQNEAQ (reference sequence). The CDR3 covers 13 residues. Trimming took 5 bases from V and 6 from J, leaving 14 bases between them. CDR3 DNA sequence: TGTGCCAGCAGCGCAACTAGTTTCGCCGAGCAGTACTTC. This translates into CASSATSFAEQYF. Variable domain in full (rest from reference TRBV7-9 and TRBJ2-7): DTGVSQNPRHKITKRGQNVTFRCDPISEHNRLYWYRQTLGQGPEFLTYFQNEAQLEKSRLLSDRFSAERPKGSFSTLEIQRTEQGDSAMYLCASSATSFAEQYFGPGTRLTVT.

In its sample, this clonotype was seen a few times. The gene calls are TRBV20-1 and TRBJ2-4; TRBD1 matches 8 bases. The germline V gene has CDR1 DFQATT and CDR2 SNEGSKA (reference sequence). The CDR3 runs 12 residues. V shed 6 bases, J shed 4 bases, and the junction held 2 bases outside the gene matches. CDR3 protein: CSANRGKNIQYF. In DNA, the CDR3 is TGCAGTGCCAACAGGGGGAAAAACATTCAGTACTTC.

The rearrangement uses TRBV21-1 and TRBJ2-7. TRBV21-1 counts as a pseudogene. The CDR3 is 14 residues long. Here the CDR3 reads CASSKDRSTPEQYF. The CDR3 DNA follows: TGTGCCAGCAGCAAAGATAGGTCCACCCCGGAGCAGTACTTC.

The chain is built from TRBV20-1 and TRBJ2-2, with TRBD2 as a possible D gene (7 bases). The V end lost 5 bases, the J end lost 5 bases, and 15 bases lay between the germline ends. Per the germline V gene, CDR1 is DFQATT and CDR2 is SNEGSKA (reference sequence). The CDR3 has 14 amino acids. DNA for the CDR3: TGCAGTGCTCCGTGGGGGGGCAGAACCGGGGAGCTGTTTTTT. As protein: CSAPWGGRTGELFF.

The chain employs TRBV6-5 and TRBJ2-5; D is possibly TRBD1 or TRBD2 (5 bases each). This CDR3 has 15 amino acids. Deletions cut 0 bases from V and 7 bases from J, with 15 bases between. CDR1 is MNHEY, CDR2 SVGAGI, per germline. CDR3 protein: CASSYSGQLRGTQYF. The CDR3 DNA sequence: TGTGCCAGCAGTTACTCGGGGCAGTTGAGGGGGACCCAGTACTTC.

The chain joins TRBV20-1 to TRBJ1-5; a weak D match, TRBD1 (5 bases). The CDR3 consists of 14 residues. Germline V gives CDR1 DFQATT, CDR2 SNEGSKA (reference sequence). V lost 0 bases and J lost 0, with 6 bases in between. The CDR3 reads CSARDGGSNQPQHF. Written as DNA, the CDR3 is TGCAGTGCTAGAGATGGGGGTAGCAATCAGCCCCAGCATTTT.

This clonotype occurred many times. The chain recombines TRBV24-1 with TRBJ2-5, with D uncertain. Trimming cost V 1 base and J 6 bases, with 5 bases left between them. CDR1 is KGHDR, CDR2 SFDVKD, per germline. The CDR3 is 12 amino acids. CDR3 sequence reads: CATSDLRKTQYF. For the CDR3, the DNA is TGTGCCACCAGTGATTTAAGGAAGACCCAGTACTTC.

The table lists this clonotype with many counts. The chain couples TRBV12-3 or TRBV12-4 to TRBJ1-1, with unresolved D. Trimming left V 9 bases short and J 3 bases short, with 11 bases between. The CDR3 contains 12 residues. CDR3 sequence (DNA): TGTGCCAGTACCTCCTTTCACACTGAAGCTTTCTTT. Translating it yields CASTSFHTEAFF.

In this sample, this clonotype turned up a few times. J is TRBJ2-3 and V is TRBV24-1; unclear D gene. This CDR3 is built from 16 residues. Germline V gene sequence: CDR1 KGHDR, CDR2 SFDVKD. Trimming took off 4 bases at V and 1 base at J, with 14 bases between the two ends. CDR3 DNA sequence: TGTGCCACCAGTGACCTTGGGCGGTCCGGCACAGATACGCAGTATTTT. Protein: CATSDLGRSGTDTQYF.

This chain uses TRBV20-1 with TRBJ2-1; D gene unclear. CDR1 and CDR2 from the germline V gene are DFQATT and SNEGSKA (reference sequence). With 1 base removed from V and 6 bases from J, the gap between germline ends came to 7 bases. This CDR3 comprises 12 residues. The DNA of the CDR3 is TGCAGTGCTAGAGTACCAGTCAATGAGCAGTTCTTC. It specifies CSARVPVNEQFF.

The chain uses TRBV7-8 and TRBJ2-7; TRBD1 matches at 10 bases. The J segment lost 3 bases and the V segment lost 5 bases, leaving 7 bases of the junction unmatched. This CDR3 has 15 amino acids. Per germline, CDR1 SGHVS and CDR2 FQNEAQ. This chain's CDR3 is CASSLGTGVLYEQYF. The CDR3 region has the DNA TGTGCCAGCAGCCTCGGGACAGGGGTCCTCTACGAGCAGTACTTC.

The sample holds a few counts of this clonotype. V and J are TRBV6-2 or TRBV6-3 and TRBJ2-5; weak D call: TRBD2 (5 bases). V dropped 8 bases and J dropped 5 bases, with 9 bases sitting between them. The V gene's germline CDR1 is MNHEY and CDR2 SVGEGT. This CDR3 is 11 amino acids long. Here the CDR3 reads CASFGVETQYF. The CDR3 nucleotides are TGTGCCAGCTTCGGGGTCGAGACCCAGTACTTC.

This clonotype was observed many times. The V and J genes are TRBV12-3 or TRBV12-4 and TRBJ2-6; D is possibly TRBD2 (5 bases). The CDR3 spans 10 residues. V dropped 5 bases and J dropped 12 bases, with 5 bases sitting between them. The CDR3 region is CASSGSVLTF. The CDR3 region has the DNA TGTGCCAGCAGTGGGAGCGTCCTGACTTTC.

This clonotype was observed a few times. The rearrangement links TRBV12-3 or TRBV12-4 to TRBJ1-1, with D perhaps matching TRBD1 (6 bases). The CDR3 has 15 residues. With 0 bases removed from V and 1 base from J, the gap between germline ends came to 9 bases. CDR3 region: CASSLAGGGNTEAFF. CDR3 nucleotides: TGTGCCAGCAGTTTAGCGGGGGGCGGGAACACTGAAGCTTTCTTT.

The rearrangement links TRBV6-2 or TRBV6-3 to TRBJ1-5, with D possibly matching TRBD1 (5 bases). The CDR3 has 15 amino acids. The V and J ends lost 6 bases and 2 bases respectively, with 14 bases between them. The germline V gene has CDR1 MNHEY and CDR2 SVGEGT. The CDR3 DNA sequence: TGTGCCAGCAGCCTGACAGAGCTCGGCAATCAGCCCCAGCATTTT. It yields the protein CASSLTELGNQPQHF.

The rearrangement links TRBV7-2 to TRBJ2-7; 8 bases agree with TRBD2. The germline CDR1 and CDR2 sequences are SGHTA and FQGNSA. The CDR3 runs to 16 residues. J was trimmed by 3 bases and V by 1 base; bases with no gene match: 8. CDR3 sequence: CASSLVWGTRSYEQYF. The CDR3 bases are TGTGCCAGCAGCTTAGTGTGGGGGACTAGGAGCTACGAGCAGTACTTC.

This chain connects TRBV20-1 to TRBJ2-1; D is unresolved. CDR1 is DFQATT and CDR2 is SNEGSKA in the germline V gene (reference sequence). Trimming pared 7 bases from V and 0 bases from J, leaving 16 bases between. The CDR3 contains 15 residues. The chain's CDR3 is CSVLLPLISYNEQFF. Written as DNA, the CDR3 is TGCAGTGTCCTACTACCCTTGATCTCCTACAATGAGCAGTTCTTC.

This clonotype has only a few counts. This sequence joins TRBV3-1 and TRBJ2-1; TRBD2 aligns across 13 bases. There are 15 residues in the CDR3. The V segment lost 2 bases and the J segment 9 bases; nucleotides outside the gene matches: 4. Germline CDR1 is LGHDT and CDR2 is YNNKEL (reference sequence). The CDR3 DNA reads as TGTGCCAGCAGCCAACGACTAGCGGGAGGAGGTGAGCAGTTCTTC. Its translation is CASSQRLAGGGEQFF.